This is a list of T cell receptor beta chains from one sample in a study of regulatory T cells in long-lasting Graves disease. TCRdb re-called the multiplex PCR reads through MiXCR, storing one row per CDR3 protein. Found here are 350,000 to 450,000 distinct CDR3 sequences, approximately 15% of them singletons; the top ten hold 30%. The same data also went into a second study, on T cells in Graves' hyperthyroidism and ophthalmopathy.

Material: peripheral blood mononuclear cells (PBMCs), obtained at new diagnosis, from a patient treated with antithyroid drugs. The source is a man aged 35-49 years with Graves disease. Each CDR3 is given with its conserved first and last residue. The D gene is left open where the match is weak. The size field is filled for only some rows; it gives once, few, many or a size class.

clone_size: few; d_call: TRBD1; v_call: TRBV6-1; j_call: TRBJ2-7; cdr3_aa: CASSRTGELGPYEQYF; cdr3_nt: TGTGCCAGCAGTCGTACAGGGGAGCTTGGGCCTTACGAGCAGTACTTC
clone_size: many; d_call: NA; v_call: TRBV11-2; j_call: TRBJ1-1; cdr3_aa: CASSLSGMNTEAFF; cdr3_nt: TGTGCCAGCAGCTTATCAGGCATGAACACTGAAGCTTTCTTT
clone_size: few; d_call: NA; v_call: TRBV20-1; j_call: TRBJ2-1; cdr3_aa: CSAGEGAYNEQFF; cdr3_nt: TGCAGTGCGGGCGAGGGGGCCTACAATGAGCAGTTCTTC
clone_size: NA; d_call: NA; v_call: TRBV25-1; j_call: TRBJ2-6; cdr3_aa: CASSRRQTSGANVLTF; cdr3_nt: TGTGCCAGCAGTCGCCGGCAAACCTCGGGGGCCAACGTCCTGACTTTC
clone_size: NA; d_call: NA; v_call: TRBV5-1; j_call: TRBJ1-2; cdr3_aa: CASSLEGVRGYTF; cdr3_nt: TGCGCCAGCAGCTTGGAAGGAGTGCGGGGCTACACCTTC
clone_size: many; d_call: TRBD2; v_call: TRBV7-3; j_call: TRBJ2-3; cdr3_aa: CASSPGTIGGNTQYF; cdr3_nt: TGTGCCAGCAGCCCAGGGACGATCGGGGGGAATACGCAGTATTTT
clone_size: NA; d_call: NA; v_call: TRBV11-2; j_call: TRBJ2-1; cdr3_aa: CASSLLTGNYNEQFF; cdr3_nt: TGTGCCAGCAGCTTATTAACGGGGAACTACAATGAGCAGTTCTTC
clone_size: many; d_call: NA; v_call: TRBV28; j_call: TRBJ1-3; cdr3_aa: CASSLQPGNTIYF; cdr3_nt: TGTGCCAGCAGTTTGCAGCCTGGAAACACCATATATTTT
clone_size: many; d_call: NA; v_call: TRBV24-1; j_call: TRBJ2-3; cdr3_aa: CATSDPGPSTDTQYF; cdr3_nt: TGTGCCACCAGTGATCCCGGACCTAGCACAGATACGCAGTATTTT
clone_size: many; d_call: TRBD1; v_call: TRBV12-3/TRBV12-4; j_call: TRBJ2-3; cdr3_aa: CASSFYTGGSTDTQYF; cdr3_nt: TGTGCCAGCAGTTTCTACACAGGGGGAAGCACAGATACGCAGTATTTT
clone_size: many; d_call: NA; v_call: TRBV5-1; j_call: TRBJ2-2; cdr3_aa: CASSRAGPNTGELFF; cdr3_nt: TGCGCCAGCTCCCGAGCAGGGCCGAACACCGGGGAGCTGTTTTTT
clone_size: few; d_call: NA; v_call: TRBV3-1; j_call: TRBJ1-5; cdr3_aa: CASSQDISQPQHF; cdr3_nt: TGTGCCAGCAGCCAAGATATAAGTCAGCCCCAGCATTTT
clone_size: NA; d_call: NA; v_call: TRBV20-1; j_call: TRBJ1-6; cdr3_aa: CSARPSGYGNSPLHF; cdr3_nt: TGCAGTGCTAGGCCAAGCGGGTATGGGAATTCACCCCTCCACTTT
clone_size: many; d_call: TRBD1; v_call: TRBV9; j_call: TRBJ2-5; cdr3_aa: CASSITGGETQYF; cdr3_nt: TGTGCCAGCAGCATCACAGGGGGAGAGACCCAGTACTTC
clone_size: many; d_call: NA; v_call: TRBV5-1; j_call: TRBJ2-1; cdr3_aa: CASSLVPGWNEQFF; cdr3_nt: TGCGCCAGCAGCTTGGTGCCAGGGTGGAATGAGCAGTTCTTC
clone_size: few; d_call: NA; v_call: TRBV6-1; j_call: TRBJ1-2; cdr3_aa: CASSNGPIGYTF; cdr3_nt: TGTGCCAGCAGTAACGGGCCGATTGGCTACACCTTC
clone_size: many; d_call: TRBD2; v_call: TRBV18; j_call: TRBJ2-7; cdr3_aa: CASSPIVSGTSYEQYF; cdr3_nt: TGTGCCAGCTCACCTATAGTAAGCGGGACCTCCTACGAGCAGTACTTC
clone_size: many; d_call: NA; v_call: TRBV27; j_call: TRBJ2-1; cdr3_aa: CASSFNPLSEQFF; cdr3_nt: TGTGCCAGCAGCTTCAATCCGCTGAGTGAGCAGTTCTTC
clone_size: many; d_call: NA; v_call: TRBV11-2; j_call: TRBJ1-2; cdr3_aa: CASRESRQSYGYTF; cdr3_nt: TGTGCCAGCAGGGAATCACGGCAATCTTATGGCTACACCTTC
clone_size: few; d_call: TRBD2; v_call: TRBV6-7; j_call: TRBJ2-7; cdr3_aa: CASSYPLAGPSYEQYF; cdr3_nt: TGTGCCAGCAGTTACCCACTAGCGGGTCCCTCCTACGAGCAGTACTTC
clone_size: many; d_call: TRBD2; v_call: TRBV12-3/TRBV12-4; j_call: TRBJ2-3; cdr3_aa: CASGRGRDADTQYF; cdr3_nt: TGTGCCAGCGGGAGGGGCAGGGACGCAGATACGCAGTATTTT
clone_size: many; d_call: TRBD2; v_call: TRBV6-2/TRBV6-3; j_call: TRBJ2-1; cdr3_aa: CAILPSGGVDEQFF; cdr3_nt: TGTGCCATACTACCTAGCGGGGGGGTGGATGAGCAGTTCTTC
clone_size: many; d_call: TRBD1; v_call: TRBV5-4; j_call: TRBJ2-5; cdr3_aa: CASSEGTVQETQYF; cdr3_nt: TGTGCCAGCAGCGAGGGGACAGTGCAAGAGACCCAGTACTTC
clone_size: NA; d_call: NA; v_call: TRBV7-9; j_call: TRBJ2-5; cdr3_aa: CASRLDTNQETQYF; cdr3_nt: TGTGCCAGCAGATTAGATACGAATCAAGAGACCCAGTACTTC
clone_size: NA; d_call: TRBD1; v_call: TRBV20-1; j_call: TRBJ1-4; cdr3_aa: CSARDRTTNEKLFF; cdr3_nt: TGCAGTGCTCGGGACAGGACGACTAATGAAAAACTGTTTTTT
clone_size: NA; d_call: TRBD2; v_call: TRBV4-2; j_call: TRBJ2-3; cdr3_aa: CASSQDLGTSGGLSTDTQYF; cdr3_nt: TGTGCCAGCAGCCAAGATTTAGGGACTAGCGGGGGGCTTAGCACAGATACGCAGTATTTT
clone_size: many; d_call: NA; v_call: TRBV28; j_call: TRBJ1-1; cdr3_aa: CASSPSHSGTEAFF; cdr3_nt: TGTGCCAGCAGTCCCTCCCACTCTGGCACTGAAGCTTTCTTT
clone_size: NA; d_call: NA; v_call: TRBV2; j_call: TRBJ2-5; cdr3_aa: CASSEEDGGWETQYF; cdr3_nt: TGTGCCAGCAGTGAAGAGGATGGAGGGTGGGAGACCCAGTACTTC
clone_size: many; d_call: NA; v_call: TRBV10-3; j_call: TRBJ2-7; cdr3_aa: CAISDVGQGISYEQYF; cdr3_nt: TGTGCCATCAGTGATGTCGGGCAGGGGATCAGCTACGAGCAGTACTTC
clone_size: many; d_call: TRBD1; v_call: TRBV20-1; j_call: TRBJ2-1; cdr3_aa: CSASRDRANNEQFF; cdr3_nt: TGCAGTGCCTCCCGGGACAGGGCCAACAATGAGCAGTTCTTC
clone_size: NA; d_call: NA; v_call: TRBV20-1; j_call: TRBJ2-2; cdr3_aa: CSARVRGGNTGELFF; cdr3_nt: TGCAGTGCTAGAGTGCGGGGCGGAAACACCGGGGAGCTGTTTTTT
clone_size: many; d_call: NA; v_call: TRBV7-2; j_call: TRBJ2-7; cdr3_aa: CASSSTDPSSYEQYF; cdr3_nt: TGTGCCAGCAGCTCAACGGACCCATCTTCCTACGAGCAGTACTTC
clone_size: NA; d_call: NA; v_call: TRBV3-1; j_call: TRBJ1-3; cdr3_aa: CASSQFRGQAGNTIYF; cdr3_nt: TGTGCCAGCAGCCAATTCCGTGGGCAGGCTGGAAACACCATATATTTT
clone_size: NA; d_call: NA; v_call: TRBV18; j_call: TRBJ1-1; cdr3_aa: CASSPLRSNTEAFF; cdr3_nt: TGTGCCAGCTCACCACTCCGGTCCAACACTGAAGCTTTCTTT
clone_size: few; d_call: TRBD2; v_call: TRBV9; j_call: TRBJ2-3; cdr3_aa: CASSVAGGLPDTQYF; cdr3_nt: TGTGCCAGCAGCGTAGCGGGGGGGCTCCCGGATACGCAGTATTTT
clone_size: NA; d_call: NA; v_call: TRBV30; j_call: TRBJ1-2; cdr3_aa: CAWSWSGYGYTF; cdr3_nt: TGTGCCTGGAGTTGGTCCGGCTATGGCTACACCTTC